Here is one T cell receptor beta chain with its context. Its antigen is not known. This sample is part of a study of Ad26.COV2.S vaccination and SARS-CoV-2 variants. The wider study: The vaccine Ad26.COV2.S was put into the muscle once, or twice with 56 days between.

Overall study results and limits: There was reportedly substantial breadth in spike-specific CD8+ and CD4+ T cell responses after vaccination. The TCR-based breadth and depth measures might underestimate overall T cell responses.

Profiling relied on immunoSEQ multiplex PCR, and the TCRdb table lists in-frame clones only, not all of them. The table shows around 300,000 clones, with approximately 86% occurring only once. Noted treatment: about 20 received Ad26.COV2.S at low or high dose, single or two shots; several received placebo; per-sample allocation not given. Repertoires come from day 63 after the first vaccine or placebo injection. The CDR3 has 15 amino acids. V shed 7 bases, J shed 7 bases, and the junction held 11 bases outside the gene matches. Germline-derived CDR1 and CDR2 are MNHEY and SVGAGI. V is TRBV6-5 and J is TRBJ2-5, with TRBD2 matching over 11 bases. Sequencing used peripheral blood, obtained in a trial of Ad26.COV2.S vaccine versus placebo. This TCR came from a person aged 18 to 59 who received the Ad26.COV2.S COVID-19 vaccine or a placebo. The CDR3 sequence is CASKPLAGEGGTQYF. The CDR3 DNA reads as TGTGCCAGCAAGCCACTAGCGGGGGAGGGAGGGACCCAGTACTTC.